Sequencing of this T cell receptor beta chain was carried out in a study of blood T cell repertoires in COVID-19. This CDR3 has 12 residues. The germline gives CDR1 KGHSH, CDR2 LQKENI. Losses at the gene ends were 6 bases for V and 2 bases for J; bases not matched to a gene: 1. Assay: immunoSEQ multiplex PCR; the TCRdb copy retains only in-frame clones and omits some. The data contain under 250,000 clones, roughly 85% of them singletons. The specimen was peripheral blood. This TCR was sampled from a man between 45 and 60 years old with COVID-19, enrolled during active disease. V gene TRBV18 combines with J gene TRBJ2-7; TRBD1 agrees at 7 bases. The CDR3 nucleotides are TGTGCCAGCTCGGGGACAGCCTACGAGCAGTACTTC. Translation gives CASSGTAYEQYF.